This T cell receptor beta chain is drawn from a study of early T cells in non-severe SARS-CoV-2 infection. Across the study: The authors sequenced bulk RNA from unsorted whole blood, leaving chains unpaired. Overall study results and limits: Matching results from VDJdb favored anti-spike CD8 responses, leaving private and CD4 specificities undetected.

CDR3 length equals 12 residues. Germline V lookup: CDR1 MNHEY, CDR2 SVGEGT. The germline V and J ends were trimmed by 2 bases and 8 bases, with 9 bases remaining between them. This clonotype was seen at least ten times. The antigen is unknown. Each cDNA molecule carried a unique molecular identifier. From the 5' RACE reads, TCRdb called clonotypes with MiXCR, one entry per CDR3 protein. The data hold about 23,000 distinct CDR3 sequences, with approximately 5% observed a single time. This clonotype originated in an adult who was a healthcare worker with PCR-confirmed SARS-CoV-2 infection or an uninfected control (not recorded which). The chain employs TRBV6-2 or TRBV6-3 and TRBJ1-2; no clear D gene. The sequenced material came from whole blood. The CDR3 region is CASSYPPEGYTF. The DNA of the CDR3 is TGTGCCAGCAGTTACCCGCCTGAGGGCTACACCTTC.